Listed here are 20 T cell receptor beta chains from one sample, sequenced in a study of metastatic and nonmetastatic thyroid tumors. Nobody among the patients had been given any treatment before thyroid surgery. TCRdb re-processed the PCR reads through MiXCR. The sample holds approximately 40,000 clones; about a fifth are singletons and the top ten take 15% to 19%. The sample comprised blood. The receptors originated from a female donor with papillary thyroid cancer or a benign thyroid nodule (not recorded which). Some clones in this sample may be carry-over from other donors' samples.

This chain joins TRBV19 and TRBJ1-4; 8 nucleotides match TRBD1. The CDR3 runs 15 residues. The germline V gene encodes CDR1 LNHDA and CDR2 SQIVND (reference sequence). Germline trimming cut 7 bases from V and 8 bases from J; bases unmatched to any gene: 12. The CDR3 DNA is TGTGCCAGTAATTGGCGACAGGGGAGCGGGGAAAAACTGTTTTTT. Amino acid sequence: CASNWRQGSGEKLFF.

This clone was counted between two and nine times. J is TRBJ2-1 and V is TRBV6-4, with 8 positions matching TRBD1. Trimming cost V 6 bases and J 2 bases; bases outside gene matches: 6. The CDR3 contains 15 residues. Germline V gene sequence: CDR1 MRHNA, CDR2 SNTAGT. CDR3 amino acids: CASSKDRVAYNEQFF. CDR3 DNA sequence: TGTGCCAGCAGCAAGGACAGGGTCGCCTACAATGAGCAGTTCTTC.

This clone was observed a few times. A much bigger clone sits one base away, suggesting this may be a read error. J is TRBJ2-3 and V is TRBV18; the D is unclear. This CDR3 comprises 14 residues. V lost 4 bases to trimming and J lost 5 bases, with 13 bases between them. Germline CDR1 KGHSH, CDR2 LQKENI. The CDR3 protein is CASSLTVGKDTQYF. DNA of the CDR3: TGTGCCAGCTCACTAACAGTGGGCAAAGATACGCAGTATTTT.

This chain joins TRBV3-1 and TRBJ2-1, with 14 bases identical to TRBD2. V dropped 4 bases and J dropped 0; count of bases not matched to a gene: 8. The CDR3 sequence is 19 residues long. CDR1 and CDR2 from the germline V gene are LGHDT and YNNKEL (reference sequence). The CDR3: CASSPWTSGRWSSYNEQFF. The CDR3 DNA sequence: TGTGCCAGCAGCCCTTGGACTAGCGGGAGGTGGAGCTCCTACAATGAGCAGTTCTTC.

This clone counts as medium-sized. This rearrangement joins TRBV10-3 to TRBJ2-7; perhaps TRBD2 as D (5 bases). The germline gives CDR1 ENHRY, CDR2 SYGVKD. The CDR3 covers 15 residues. Trimming left V 5 bases short and J 0 bases short, with 14 bases between. Written as DNA, the CDR3 is TGTGCCATCAGTCCCGGCGGAGAGGGCTCCTACGAGCAGTACTTC. Translated: CAISPGGEGSYEQYF.

This chain uses TRBV3-1 with TRBJ2-6; TRBD1 aligns across 8 bases. This CDR3 is built from 19 residues. The junction had 7 bases not matched to a gene; V was cut back by 0 bases and J by 0 bases. Germline assignment: CDR1 LGHDT and CDR2 YNNKEL (reference sequence). The CDR3 loop reads CASSQDRGRPLSGANVLTF. CDR3 in DNA: TGTGCCAGCAGCCAAGACAGGGGGCGCCCCCTCTCTGGGGCCAACGTCCTGACTTTC.

The chain combines TRBV28 with TRBJ2-7; 7 bases match TRBD1. V lost 6 bases, J lost 2 bases, and 10 bases stayed unmatched. CDR1 is MDHEN and CDR2 is SYDVKM in the germline V gene. This CDR3 contains 15 residues. CDR3 residues: CASRLYTGAPYEQYF. The CDR3 nucleotides are TGTGCCAGCAGATTGTACACAGGGGCCCCCTACGAGCAGTACTTC.

The sample holds a few counts of this clone. Mismatch with germline at one junction end may stem from a read error. This sequence joins TRBV20-1 and TRBJ2-5, with a tentative D call TRBD2 (6 bases). The CDR3 covers 14 residues. The germline V gene encodes CDR1 DFQATT and CDR2 SNEGSKA (reference sequence). This chain's CDR3 is CSAPGEFNQETHYF. The CDR3 DNA reads as TGCAGTGCTCCGGGGGAATTCAATCAAGAGACCCATTACTTC.

The V call is TRBV11-2, the J call TRBJ2-4, with TRBD2 matching 11 bases. The CDR3 is 19 amino acids. The junction had 13 bases not matched to a gene; V was cut back by 5 bases and J by 1 base. Germline-derived CDR1 and CDR2 are SGHAT and FQNNGV. The CDR3: CASSPRRTSGFTAKNIQYF. The CDR3 nucleotides are TGTGCCAGCAGCCCGAGGCGGACTAGCGGGTTCACTGCCAAAAACATTCAGTACTTC.

Turning to this clone: Other nucleotide sequences from this sample produce the same CDR3. V usage is TRBV7-8 and J usage is TRBJ1-2; unclear D gene. The germline gives CDR1 SGHVS, CDR2 FQNEAQ. The CDR3 has 13 amino acids. Trimming pared 1 base from V and 2 bases from J, leaving 5 bases between. CDR3 nucleotides: TGTGCCAGCAGCTTAGGTTGGAACTATGGCTACACCTTC. Residues: CASSLGWNYGYTF.

By share, this clone ranks as medium-sized (0.01 to 0.1%). The J gene is TRBJ2-7, the V gene TRBV6-2 or TRBV6-3; 7 bases agree with TRBD1. V was pared by 6 bases and J by 4 bases, with 6 bases of the junction left unmatched. Per germline, CDR1 MNHEY and CDR2 SVGEGT. The CDR3 is 13 amino acids. The CDR3 DNA follows: TGTGCCAGCAGCCAGGGACAGAATTACGAGCAGTACTTC. Residues: CASSQGQNYEQYF.

This clone was counted only a few times. Being one base from a much bigger clone, this may be a read error. Distinct nucleotide sequences in the sample also encode this CDR3. This sequence joins TRBV5-1 and TRBJ2-3; D is uncertain. V lost 0 bases to trimming and J lost 2 bases, with 7 bases between them. This CDR3 region has 14 residues. Germline CDR1 is SGHRS and CDR2 is YFSETQ. In DNA, the CDR3 is TGCGCCAGCAGCTTGGAGGGTCCCACAGATACGCAGTATTTT. Its protein is CASSLEGPTDTQYF.

This clone was counted ten times or more. V gene TRBV7-3 combines with J gene TRBJ2-3; the D is unclear. Trimming removed 3 bases from V and 2 bases from J, with 6 bases in between. Germline CDR1 reads SGHTA; CDR2 reads FQGTGA. The CDR3 sequence is 13 residues long. The CDR3, as DNA: TGTGCCAGCAGCTTCGGGCACACAGATACGCAGTATTTT. Protein sequence: CASSFGHTDTQYF.

This chain uses TRBV7-8 with TRBJ2-2, with D unresolved. Trimming took off 5 bases at V and 6 bases at J, with 13 bases between the two ends. Germline V gives CDR1 SGHVS, CDR2 FQNEAQ. The CDR3 extends over 14 amino acids. The CDR3 bases are TGTGCCAGCAGCGTAACGGTAGTCCCCGGGGAGCTGTTTTTT. Protein sequence: CASSVTVVPGELFF.

Ten or more counts support this clone. The chain recombines TRBV19 with TRBJ2-1, with 10 bases lining up with TRBD2. The CDR3 totals 13 residues. V lost 11 bases, J lost 12 bases, and 13 bases stayed unmatched. Germline loops: CDR1 LNHDA, CDR2 SQIVND (reference sequence). This CDR3 reads CADSSGRVQGQFF. In DNA, the CDR3 is TGTGCCGATTCGAGCGGGAGGGTCCAGGGGCAGTTCTTC.

Notes on this clone: Germline and junction disagree at one end, which may indicate a read error. The same CDR3 arises from other DNA sequences in this sample as well. The chain recombines TRBV5-1 with TRBJ1-2; possibly TRBD1 for D (5 bases). Per the germline V gene, CDR1 is SGHRS and CDR2 is YFSETQ. The CDR3 covers 13 residues. CDR3 sequence reads: CASSPPGGESYAF. In nucleotides, the CDR3 is TGCGCCAGCAGTCCCCCGGGGGGAGAATCATACGCTTTC.

This clone is medium-sized (0.01 to 0.1%) within its sample. V and J are TRBV6-5 and TRBJ1-2; unclear D gene. Germline values: CDR1 MNHEY, CDR2 SVGAGI. The CDR3 runs 15 residues. Trimming cost V 1 base and J 0 bases, with 9 bases left between them. In DNA form, the CDR3 reads TGTGCCAGCAGTTACTTGGACCGCCCTAACTATGGCTACACCTTC. Translation: CASSYLDRPNYGYTF.

This clone showed up just a few times. The chain has TRBV19 and TRBJ2-1; 8 nucleotides line up with TRBD1. V was pared by 5 bases and J by 7 bases, with 7 bases of the junction left unmatched. CDR1 is LNHDA and CDR2 is SQIVND in the germline V gene (reference sequence). This CDR3 region has 14 residues. CDR3 residues: CASSVTGGWNEQFF. The CDR3 nucleotides read TGTGCCAGTAGTGTTACAGGGGGATGGAATGAGCAGTTCTTC.

The chain couples TRBV28 to TRBJ2-7; D ambiguous. Trimming stripped 3 bases from V and 2 bases from J, with 8 bases between. CDR3 length: 13 amino acids. The germline gives CDR1 MDHEN, CDR2 SYDVKM. The CDR3 loop is CASSLGGTYEQYF. CDR3 nucleotides: TGTGCCAGCAGTTTGGGCGGAACCTACGAGCAGTACTTC. Filled out from reference TRBV28 and TRBJ2-7, the complete variable domain reads DVKVTQSSRYLVKRTGEKVFLECVQDMDHENMFWYRQDPGLGLRLIYFSYDVKMKEKGDIPEGYSVSREKKERFSLILESASTNQTSMYLCASSLGGTYEQYFGPGTRLTVT.

This clone was detected a few times. The DNA for the CDR3 is TGTGCCAGCAGTGATTTGCTAGCGGGAGGGGGGAATGAGCAGTTCTTC. It encodes CASSDLLAGGGNEQFF. The chain carries TRBV6-4 and TRBJ2-1, with 12 bases fitting TRBD2. Germline loops: CDR1 MRHNA, CDR2 SNTAGT. This CDR3 is built from 16 residues. V was clipped by 3 bases and J by 7 bases; unmatched bases: 7.